Listed here are 6 T cell receptor beta chains from one sample, sequenced in a study of CD8 T cells in Susac syndrome. Random hexamers were used to reverse transcribe the RNA input (roughly 0.5 to 1 ug). TCRdb itself ran the immunoSEQ multiplex PCR reads through MiXCR, one entry per CDR3 protein. The profile shows fewer than 150,000 distinct CDR3 sequences, 90% to 95% of them singletons. Input material: CD8+ T cells from PBMCs. The receptors shown here come from a human donor with multiple sclerosis.

This chain uses TRBV6-5 with TRBJ2-1; 7 nucleotides match TRBD2. Germline V lookup: CDR1 MNHEY, CDR2 SVGAGI. The CDR3 loop spans 14 amino acids. With 6 bases clipped from V and 0 bases from J, the junction kept 2 bases outside the gene matches. The CDR3 loop reads CASSSGNSYNEQFF. The CDR3 region has the DNA TGTGCCAGCAGCAGCGGGAACTCCTACAATGAGCAGTTCTTC.

V gene TRBV29-1 combines with J gene TRBJ1-1; D may be TRBD1 (5 bases). This CDR3 is 13 amino acids long. The V and J ends lost 1 base and 4 bases respectively, with 10 bases between them. The V gene's germline CDR1 is SQVTM and CDR2 ANQGSEA. This CDR3 reads CSVEGGEGTEAFF. The CDR3 region has the DNA TGCAGCGTTGAAGGGGGGGAGGGCACTGAAGCTTTCTTT. Based on the CDR3 plus reference TRBV29-1 and TRBJ1-1, the full variable domain is SAVISQKPSRDICQRGTSLTIQCQVDSQVTMMFWYRQQPGQSLTLIATANQGSEATYESGFVIDKFPISRPNLTFSTLTVSNMSPEDSSIYLCSVEGGEGTEAFFGQGTRLTVV.

The chain recombines TRBV29-1 with TRBJ2-7; no clear D gene. Trimming removed 0 bases from V and 4 bases from J, with 13 bases in between. The CDR3 has 14 amino acids. From germline, CDR1 is SQVTM and CDR2 ANQGSEA. CDR3 amino acids: CSVEDQRIGYEQYF. CDR3 nucleotide sequence: TGCAGCGTTGAAGATCAACGGATTGGGTACGAGCAGTACTTC.

The J gene is TRBJ2-3, the V gene TRBV24-1, with 9 bases fitting TRBD1. The ends lost 3 bases at V and 6 bases at J; junction bases unmatched: 0. CDR1 is KGHDR and CDR2 is SFDVKD in the germline V gene. This CDR3 has 13 amino acids. CDR3 nucleotide sequence: TGTGCCACCAGTGATGGACAGGGGGATACGCAGTATTTT. Protein product: CATSDGQGDTQYF.

V is TRBV19 and J is TRBJ1-5; no clear D. The germline gives CDR1 LNHDA, CDR2 SQIVND (reference sequence). V was cut by 2 bases and J by 4 bases, with 6 bases left in between. The CDR3 runs to 13 residues. Written as DNA, the CDR3 is TGTGCCAGTAGTATATACGGTAATCAGCCCCAGCATTTT. Translating it yields CASSIYGNQPQHF.

The chain recombines TRBV7-2 with TRBJ2-2, with 7 bases aligning to TRBD2. The CDR3 has 19 amino acids. Germline values: CDR1 SGHTA, CDR2 FQGNSA. Trimming cost V 7 bases and J 3 bases; bases outside gene matches: 20. The CDR3 DNA is TGTGCCAGCAACCCCGGGGAGATGGCGGGAGAAAAACACACCGGGGAGCTGTTTTTT. Protein product: CASNPGEMAGEKHTGELFF. Looking up the rest from reference TRBV7-2 and TRBJ2-2 gives the full variable domain: GAGVSQSPSNKVTEKGKDVELRCDPISGHTALYWYRQSLGQGLEFLIYFQGNSAPDKSGLPSDRFSAERTGGSVSTLTIQRTQQEDSAVYLCASNPGEMAGEKHTGELFFGEGSRLTVL.